This T cell receptor beta chain derives from a study of control samples from healthy donors and cancer patients. The CDR3 has 15 residues. V was clipped by 1 base and J by 2 bases, with 12 bases between them. CDR1 and CDR2 (germline): MGHRA, YSYEKL. This clone was detected a few times. Only in-frame clones appear in the TCRdb table, and some are missing; sequencing was by immunoSEQ multiplex PCR. The sample holds around 170,000 clones, 70% to 90% seen once. V and J are TRBV4-1 and TRBJ2-7; D unclear. Specimen: blood. This sequence originates from a woman in her 30s in good health. CDR3 sequence: CASSQVFSVAYEQYF. DNA of the CDR3: TGCGCCAGCAGCCAAGTCTTCAGTGTTGCCTACGAGCAGTACTTC.